This TCR beta chain was sequenced in a study of blood T cell repertoires in COVID-19. This CDR3 has 15 residues. The ends were cut back, 1 base at V and 1 base at J, with 7 bases in the middle. Germline assignment: CDR1 LGHDT and CDR2 YNNKEL (reference sequence). The repertoire was sequenced with immunoSEQ multiplex PCR; TCRdb's copy has only in-frame clones and lacks some. Here the sample spans hundreds of thousands of clones, around four fifths being singletons. Sequencing used peripheral blood. V is TRBV3-1 (or the pseudogene TRBV3-2) and J is TRBJ2-2; no clear D gene. This TCR derives from a woman aged 55-70 years with active or convalescent COVID-19. CDR3 residues: CASSQGIGNTGELFF. The CDR3 nucleotides are TGTGCCAGCAGCCAAGGAATCGGGAACACCGGGGAGCTGTTTTTT.